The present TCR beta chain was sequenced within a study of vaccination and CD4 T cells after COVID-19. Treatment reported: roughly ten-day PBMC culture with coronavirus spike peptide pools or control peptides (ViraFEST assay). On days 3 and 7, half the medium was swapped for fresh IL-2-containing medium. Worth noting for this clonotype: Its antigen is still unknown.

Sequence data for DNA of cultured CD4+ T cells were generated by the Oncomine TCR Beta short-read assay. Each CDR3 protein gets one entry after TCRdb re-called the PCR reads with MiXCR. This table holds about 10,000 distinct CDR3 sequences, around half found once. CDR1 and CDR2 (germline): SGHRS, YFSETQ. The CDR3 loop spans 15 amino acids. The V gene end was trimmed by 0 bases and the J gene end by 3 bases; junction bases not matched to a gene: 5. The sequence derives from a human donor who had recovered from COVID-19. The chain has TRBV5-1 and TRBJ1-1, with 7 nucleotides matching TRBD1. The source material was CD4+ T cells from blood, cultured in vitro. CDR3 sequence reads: CASSLEGGGDTEAFF. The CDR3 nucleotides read TGCGCCAGCAGCTTGGAAGGGGGCGGTGACACTGAAGCTTTCTTT.